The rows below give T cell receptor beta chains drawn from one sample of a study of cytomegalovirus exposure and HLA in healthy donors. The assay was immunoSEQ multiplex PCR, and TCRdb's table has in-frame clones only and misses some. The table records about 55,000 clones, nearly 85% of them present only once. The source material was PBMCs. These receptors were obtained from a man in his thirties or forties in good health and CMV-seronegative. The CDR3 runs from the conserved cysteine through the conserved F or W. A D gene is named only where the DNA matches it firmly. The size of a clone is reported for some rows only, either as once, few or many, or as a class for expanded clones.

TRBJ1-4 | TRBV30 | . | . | CAWTNRDRGEKLFF | TGTGCCTGGACCAACAGGGATCGGGGTGAAAAACTGTTTTTT
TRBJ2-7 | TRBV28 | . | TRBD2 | CASSLWELAGGPGEQYF | TGTGCCAGCAGTTTATGGGAACTAGCGGGGGGGCCGGGGGAGCAGTACTTC
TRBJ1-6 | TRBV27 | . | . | CASSLSVADSPLHF | TGTGCCAGCAGTTTGAGTGTCGCGGATTCACCCCTCCACTTT
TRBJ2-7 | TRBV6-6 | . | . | CASSYSGEPYEQYF | TGTGCCAGCAGTTACTCCGGTGAACCCTACGAGCAGTACTTC
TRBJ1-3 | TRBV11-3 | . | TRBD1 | CASSLRTGDRNTIYF | TGTGCCAGCAGCTTAAGGACAGGGGACCGAAACACCATATATTTT
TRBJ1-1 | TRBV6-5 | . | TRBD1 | CASRPQGARSTEAFF | TGTGCCAGCAGGCCACAGGGGGCGCGTAGCACTGAAGCTTTCTTT
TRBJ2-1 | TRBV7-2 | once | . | CASSASASSYNEQFF | TGTGCCAGCAGCGCCAGTGCTAGCTCCTACAATGAGCAGTTCTTC
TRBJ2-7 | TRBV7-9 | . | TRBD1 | CASRSGTGVHEQYF | TGTGCCAGCAGAAGCGGGACAGGGGTCCACGAGCAGTACTTC
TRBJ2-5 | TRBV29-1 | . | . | CSVGFRVRETQYF | TGCAGCGTTGGGTTCAGGGTACGGGAGACCCAGTACTTC
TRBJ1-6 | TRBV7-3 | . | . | CASSAGAGYSPLHF | TGTGCCAGCAGCGCCGGTGCGGGGTATTCACCCCTCCACTTT
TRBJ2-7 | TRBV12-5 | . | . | CASGLDRVGEQYF | TGTGCTAGTGGTTTGGACAGGGTGGGCGAGCAGTACTTC
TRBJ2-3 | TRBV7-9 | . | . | CASSPSAGSTDTQYF | TGTGCCAGCAGCCCCTCTGCGGGGAGCACAGATACGCAGTATTTT
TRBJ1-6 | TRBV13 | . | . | CASGIGRVGGSPLHF | TGTGCCAGCGGGATCGGGAGGGTCGGAGGTTCACCCCTCCACTTT
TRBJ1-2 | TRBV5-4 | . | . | CASSLELNRGVYGYTF | TGTGCCAGCAGCTTAGAACTGAACCGGGGGGTTTATGGCTACACCTTC
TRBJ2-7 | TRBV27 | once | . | CASSNSAGLSYEQYF | TGTGCCAGCAGTAACAGTGCGGGGTTGTCCTACGAGCAGTACTTC
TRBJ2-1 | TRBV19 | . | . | CASSRRTATYNEQFF | TGTGCCAGTAGTCGCCGGACAGCCACCTACAATGAGCAGTTCTTC
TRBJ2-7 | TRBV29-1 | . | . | CSVVVRTAHYEQYF | TGCAGCGTTGTAGTCCGGACAGCTCACTACGAGCAGTACTTC
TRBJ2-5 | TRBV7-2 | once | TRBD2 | CASSHPRGGETQYF | TGTGCCAGCAGTCATCCCCGGGGGGGCGAGACCCAGTACTTC
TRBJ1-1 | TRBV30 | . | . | CAWSRMRTEAFF | TGTGCCTGGAGTCGGATGAGGACTGAAGCTTTCTTT
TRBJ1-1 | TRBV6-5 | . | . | CASSYSPGDTEAFF | TGTGCCAGCAGTTACTCCCCAGGGGACACTGAAGCTTTCTTT